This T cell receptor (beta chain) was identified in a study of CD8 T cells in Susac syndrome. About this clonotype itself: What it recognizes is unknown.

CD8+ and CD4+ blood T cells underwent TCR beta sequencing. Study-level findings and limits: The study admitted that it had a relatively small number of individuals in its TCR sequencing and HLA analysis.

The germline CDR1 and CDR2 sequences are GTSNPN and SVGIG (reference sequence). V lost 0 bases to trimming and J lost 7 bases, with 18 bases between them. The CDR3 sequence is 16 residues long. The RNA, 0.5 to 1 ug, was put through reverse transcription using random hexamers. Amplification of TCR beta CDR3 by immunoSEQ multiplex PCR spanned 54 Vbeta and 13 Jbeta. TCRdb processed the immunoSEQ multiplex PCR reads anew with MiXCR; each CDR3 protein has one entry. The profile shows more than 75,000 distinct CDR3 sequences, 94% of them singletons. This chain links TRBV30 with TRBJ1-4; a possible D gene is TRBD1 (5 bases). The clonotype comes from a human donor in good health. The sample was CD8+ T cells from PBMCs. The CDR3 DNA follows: TGTGCCTGGAGTGTACGTTGGGACCGTGATGGTGAAAAACTGTTTTTT. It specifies CAWSVRWDRDGEKLFF.